This TCR beta chain was profiled in a study of OX40 agonist ivuxolimab in advanced cancers. Study-level background: People in dose escalation had one of these cancers: hepatocellular carcinoma, melanoma, renal cell or head and neck cancer. Aged roughly 23 to 80 with a mean of roughly 65 years, they were 82.7% male.

General study results and limits: Certain nonresponders additionally had low normalized T-cell clonal expansion. Relative to CD4+ cells, CD8+ T cells on average had more expanded clones.

The CDR3 extends over 13 amino acids. In germline, CDR1 is SGHNT, CDR2 YYREEE (reference sequence). V shed 3 bases and J shed 0 bases, with 4 bases lying between them. Here immunoSEQ multiplex PCR was the method, and the copy in TCRdb shows in-frame clones only, minus some. The table records 70,000 to 85,000 clones, 85% to 95% of them present only once. Notes on this clone: Its antigen is currently unknown.

The genes are TRBV5-4 and TRBJ2-1; D is uncertain. Sequenced material: CD4+ or CD8+ T cells sorted from blood, taken in a trial of the OX40 agonist ivuxolimab. This TCR was recovered from an adult with an advanced solid tumor such as melanoma, head and neck, liver or kidney cancer. The DNA of the CDR3 is TGTGCCAGCAGCTCGAGCTCCTACAATGAGCAGTTCTTC. It encodes CASSSSSYNEQFF.